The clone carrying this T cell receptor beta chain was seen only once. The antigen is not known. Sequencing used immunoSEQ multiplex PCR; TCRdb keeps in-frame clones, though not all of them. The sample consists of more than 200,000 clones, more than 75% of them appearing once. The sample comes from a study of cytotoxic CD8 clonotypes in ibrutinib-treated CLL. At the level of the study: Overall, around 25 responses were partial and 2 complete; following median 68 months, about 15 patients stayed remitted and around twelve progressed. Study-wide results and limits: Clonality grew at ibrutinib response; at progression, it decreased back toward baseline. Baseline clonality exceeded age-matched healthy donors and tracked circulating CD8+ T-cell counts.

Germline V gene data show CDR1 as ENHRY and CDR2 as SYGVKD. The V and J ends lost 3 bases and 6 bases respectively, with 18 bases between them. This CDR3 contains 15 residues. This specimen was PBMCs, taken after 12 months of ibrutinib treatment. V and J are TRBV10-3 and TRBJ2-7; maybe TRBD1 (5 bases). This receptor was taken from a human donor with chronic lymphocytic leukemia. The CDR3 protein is CAISDSDRYNSEQYF. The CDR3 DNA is TGTGCCATCAGTGACTCCGACAGATATAACTCCGAGCAGTACTTC.